One and the same sample provided the 4 T cell receptor beta chains below, sequenced in a study of T cells in Graves' hyperthyroidism and ophthalmopathy. Amplification of TCR beta CDR3 regions was performed using RNA transcripts as template. First-round RT-PCR of the TCR CDR3 relied on the HTBI primer set. In TCRdb, the multiplex PCR reads were re-called with MiXCR into one record per CDR3 protein. The table has 550,000 to 800,000 distinct CDR3 sequences, around a sixth seen once. The sequencing input was blood. The receptors were sampled from a man aged 50 to 60 with Graves' hyperthyroidism.

Worth noting for this clonotype: This may be a read error: a much more frequent sequence differs by one nucleotide. The chain employs TRBV20-1 and TRBJ1-6; 8 bases align to TRBD1. Looked up from germline, CDR1 is DFQATT and CDR2 is SNEGSKA (reference sequence). The V segment lost 4 bases and the J segment 7 bases; nucleotides outside the gene matches: 15. There are 17 residues in the CDR3. This chain's CDR3 is CSAKIWTGSHMNSPLHF. The CDR3 coding sequence is TGCAGTGCTAAAATATGGACAGGGAGCCATATGAATTCACCCCTCCACTTT.

This chain connects TRBV30 to TRBJ2-3; D remains unclear. Trimming shortened V by 0 bases and J by 9 bases, and 16 bases separated the two germline ends. Germline V gene data show CDR1 as GTSNPN and CDR2 as SVGIG (reference sequence). This CDR3 spans 14 amino acids. CDR3: CAWSVASVWGTQYF. The CDR3 DNA reads TGTGCCTGGAGTGTAGCGTCGGTGTGGGGAACGCAGTATTTT.

This clonotype showed up many times. The chain has TRBV5-1 and TRBJ2-7, with TRBD2 as a possible D gene (6 bases). Per the germline V gene, CDR1 is SGHRS and CDR2 is YFSETQ. The CDR3 runs 13 residues. V gave up 4 bases and J gave up 3 bases, with 11 bases separating them. CDR3 loop: CASSPGSLYEQYF. Here the CDR3 DNA reads TGCGCCAGCAGCCCCGGGAGTCTCTACGAGCAGTACTTC. Full variable domain (outside the CDR3, taken from reference TRBV5-1 and TRBJ2-7): KAGVTQTPRYLIKTRGQQVTLSCSPISGHRSVSWYQQTPGQGLQFLFEYFSETQRNKGNFPGRFSGRQFSNSRSEMNVSTLELGDSALYLCASSPGSLYEQYFGPGTRLTVT.

This clonotype has ten or more counts. The chain links TRBV2 to TRBJ2-1, with a tentative D call TRBD1 (5 bases). V dropped 6 bases and J dropped 5 bases, with 14 bases sitting between them. This CDR3 has 14 residues. Germline V gives CDR1 SNHLY, CDR2 FYNNEI. CDR3 protein: CASSEPTVDNEQFF. CDR3 nucleotides: TGTGCCAGCAGCGAGCCGACAGTGGACAATGAGCAGTTCTTC.